This T cell receptor (beta chain) was identified in a study of T cell repertoires in aging, cancer and after chemotherapy. Regarding the study as a whole: No conclusions about immunological memory after chemotherapy can be drawn from the repertoire data. Rebound thymic output was suggested by rising median generation probability during chemotherapy in each cancer cohort.

CDR1 and CDR2 (germline): KGHSH, LQKENI. The CDR3 contains 15 residues. The V gene end was trimmed by 0 bases and the J gene end by 3 bases; junction bases not matched to a gene: 3. Turning to this clonotype: The antigen is not known.

Amplification of TCR beta used genomic DNA extracted from peripheral blood. TRB rearrangements spanning V, D and J were amplified using mixed TRB-A/B primers. Each CDR3 protein gets one entry after TCRdb re-called the multiplex PCR reads with MiXCR. Of roughly 1,900 distinct CDR3 sequences listed, around three fifths are singletons. Sequencing used blood. The gene calls are TRBV18 and TRBJ2-5, with 8 bases identical to TRBD1. This receptor was taken from a human donor with a solid tumor. For the CDR3, the DNA is TGTGCCAGCTCACCACCGGAGACAGGGGAAGAGACCCAGTACTTC. It yields the protein CASSPPETGEETQYF. Variable domain in full (rest from reference TRBV18 and TRBJ2-5): NAGVMQNPRHLVRRRGQEARLRCSPMKGHSHVYWYRQLPEEGLKFMVYLQKENIIDESGMPKERFSAEFPKEGPSILRIQQVVRGDSAAYFCASSPPETGEETQYFGPGTRLLVL.